The entry that follows covers one T cell receptor beta chain sequence. The data stem from a study of control samples from healthy donors and cancer patients. Only in-frame clones appear in the TCRdb table, and some are missing; sequencing was by immunoSEQ multiplex PCR. The sample consists of about 190,000 clones, 91% of them appearing once. This sequence originates from a man aged 25-40 years in good health. Sequenced input: blood.

CDR3 residues: CASSDSAPTTTEAFF. The CDR3 DNA reads as TGTGCCAGCAGTGACTCCGCCCCGACGACCACTGAAGCTTTCTTT. This rearrangement joins TRBV6-4 to TRBJ1-1; D is ambiguous. This CDR3 has 15 amino acids. The V gene's germline CDR1 is MRHNA and CDR2 SNTAGT. V shed 0 bases and J shed 4 bases, with 12 bases lying between them.